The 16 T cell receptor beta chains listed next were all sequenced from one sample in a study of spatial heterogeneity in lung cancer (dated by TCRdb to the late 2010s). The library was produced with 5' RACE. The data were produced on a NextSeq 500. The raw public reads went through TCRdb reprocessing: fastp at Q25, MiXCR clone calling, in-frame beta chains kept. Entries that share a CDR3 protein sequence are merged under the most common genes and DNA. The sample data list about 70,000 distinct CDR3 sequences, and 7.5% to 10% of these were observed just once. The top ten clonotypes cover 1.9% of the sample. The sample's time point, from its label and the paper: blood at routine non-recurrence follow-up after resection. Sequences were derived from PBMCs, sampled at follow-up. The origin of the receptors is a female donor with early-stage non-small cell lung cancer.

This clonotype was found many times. DNA for the CDR3: TGTGCCAGCAGCCGCCGAGGGGGAGCAACTAATGAAAAACTGTTTTTT. Encoded protein: CASSRRGGATNEKLFF. The V call is TRBV7-8, the J call TRBJ1-4; D perhaps matches TRBD1 (6 bases). This CDR3 has 16 amino acids. From germline, CDR1 is SGHVS and CDR2 FQNEAQ. Trimming took off 5 bases at V and 0 bases at J, with 13 bases between the two ends.

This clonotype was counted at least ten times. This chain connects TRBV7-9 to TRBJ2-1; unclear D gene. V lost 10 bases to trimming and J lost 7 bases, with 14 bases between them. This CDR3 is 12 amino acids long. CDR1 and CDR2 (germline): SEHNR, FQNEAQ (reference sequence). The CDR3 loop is CAIVPVGNEQFF. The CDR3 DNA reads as TGTGCCATCGTGCCGGTGGGAAATGAGCAGTTCTTC. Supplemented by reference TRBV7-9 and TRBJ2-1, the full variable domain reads DTGVSQNPRHKITKRGQNVTFRCDPISEHNRLYWYRQTLGQGPEFLTYFQNEAQLEKSRLLSDRFSAERPKGSFSTLEIQRTEQGDSAMYLCAIVPVGNEQFFGPGTRLTVL.

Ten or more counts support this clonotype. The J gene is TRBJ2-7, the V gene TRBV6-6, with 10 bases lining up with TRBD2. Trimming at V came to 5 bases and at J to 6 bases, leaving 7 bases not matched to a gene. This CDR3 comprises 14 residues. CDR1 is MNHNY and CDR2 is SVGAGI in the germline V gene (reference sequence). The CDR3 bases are TGTGCCAGCAGTAAGCGGGAGGGGGTTACCGAGCAGTACTTC. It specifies CASSKREGVTEQYF.

The CDR3 is CASSLEWGRVETQYF. The CDR3, as DNA: TGTGCCAGCAGCTTAGAGTGGGGGCGCGTTGAGACCCAGTACTTC. This chain uses TRBV11-2 with TRBJ2-5; possibly TRBD1 for D (6 bases). V was trimmed by 0 bases and J by 5 bases, leaving 13 bases between them. Germline assignment: CDR1 SGHAT and CDR2 FQNNGV. The CDR3 length is 15 residues. Complete variable domain (other parts from reference TRBV11-2 and TRBJ2-5): EAGVAQSPRYKIIEKRQSVAFWCNPISGHATLYWYQQILGQGPKLLIQFQNNGVVDDSQLPKDRFSAERLKGVDSTLKIQPAKLEDSAVYLCASSLEWGRVETQYFGPGTRLLVL.

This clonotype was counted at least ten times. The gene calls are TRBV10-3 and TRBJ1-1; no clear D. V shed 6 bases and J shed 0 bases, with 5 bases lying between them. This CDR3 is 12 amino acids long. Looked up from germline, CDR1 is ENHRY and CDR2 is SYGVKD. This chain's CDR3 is CAIRALNTEAFF. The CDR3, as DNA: TGTGCCATCAGGGCCCTGAACACTGAAGCTTTCTTT.

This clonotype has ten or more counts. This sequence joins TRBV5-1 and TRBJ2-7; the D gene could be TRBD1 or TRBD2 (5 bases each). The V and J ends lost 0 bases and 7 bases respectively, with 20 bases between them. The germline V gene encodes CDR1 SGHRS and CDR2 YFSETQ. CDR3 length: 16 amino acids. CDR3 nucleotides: TGCGCCAGCAGCTTGGTGGGGGACGCCCCACGTTGGGAGCAGTACTTC. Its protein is CASSLVGDAPRWEQYF.

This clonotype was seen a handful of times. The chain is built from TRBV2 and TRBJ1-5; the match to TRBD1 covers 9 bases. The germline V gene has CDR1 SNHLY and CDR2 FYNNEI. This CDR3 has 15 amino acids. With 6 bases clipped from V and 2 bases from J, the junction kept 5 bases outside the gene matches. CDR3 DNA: TGTGCCAGCAGCGGGGACAGGGCGGGCAATCAGCCCCAGCATTTT. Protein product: CASSGDRAGNQPQHF.

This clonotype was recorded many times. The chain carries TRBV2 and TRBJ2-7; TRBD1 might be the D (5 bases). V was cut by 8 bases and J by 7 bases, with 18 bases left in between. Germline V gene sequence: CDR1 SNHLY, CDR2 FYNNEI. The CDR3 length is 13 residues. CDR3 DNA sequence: TGTGCCAGCCTTCTAGAGCAGGGTCCGGAGCAGTACTTC. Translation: CASLLEQGPEQYF.

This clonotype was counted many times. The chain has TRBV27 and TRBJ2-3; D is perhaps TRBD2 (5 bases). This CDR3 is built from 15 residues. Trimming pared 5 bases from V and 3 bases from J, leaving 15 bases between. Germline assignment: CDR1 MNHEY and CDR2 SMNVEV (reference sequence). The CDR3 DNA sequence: TGTGCCAGCAGTACCCTCGGGGAGCTAACAGATACGCAGTATTTT. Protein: CASSTLGELTDTQYF.

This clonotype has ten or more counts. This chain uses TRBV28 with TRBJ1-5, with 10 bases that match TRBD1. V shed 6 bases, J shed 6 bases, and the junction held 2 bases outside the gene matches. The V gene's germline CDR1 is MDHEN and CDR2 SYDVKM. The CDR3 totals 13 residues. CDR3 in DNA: TGTGCCAGCAGGGGACAGGGGAGTCAGCCCCAGCATTTT. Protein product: CASRGQGSQPQHF.

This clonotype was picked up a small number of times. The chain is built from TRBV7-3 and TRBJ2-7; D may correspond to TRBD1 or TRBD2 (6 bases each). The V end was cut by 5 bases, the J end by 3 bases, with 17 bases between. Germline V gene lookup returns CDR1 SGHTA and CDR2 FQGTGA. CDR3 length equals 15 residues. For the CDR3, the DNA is TGTGCCAGCAGCCCCCAGACAGGAGGGGGCTACGAGCAGTACTTC. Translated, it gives CASSPQTGGGYEQYF.

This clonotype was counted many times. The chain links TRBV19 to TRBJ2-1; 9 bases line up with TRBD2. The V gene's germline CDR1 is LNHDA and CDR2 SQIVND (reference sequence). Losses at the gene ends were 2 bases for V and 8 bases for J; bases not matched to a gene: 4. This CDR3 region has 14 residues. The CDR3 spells CASSILAGRYEQFF. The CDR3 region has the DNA TGTGCCAGTAGTATACTAGCGGGACGGTATGAGCAGTTCTTC.

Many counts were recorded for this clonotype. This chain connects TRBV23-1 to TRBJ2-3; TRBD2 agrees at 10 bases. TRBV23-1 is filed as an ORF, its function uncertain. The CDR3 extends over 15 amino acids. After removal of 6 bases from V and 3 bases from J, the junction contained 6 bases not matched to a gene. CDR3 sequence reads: CASRKTSGSTDTQYF. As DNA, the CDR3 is TGCGCCAGCAGAAAGACTAGCGGGTCTACAGATACGCAGTATTTT.

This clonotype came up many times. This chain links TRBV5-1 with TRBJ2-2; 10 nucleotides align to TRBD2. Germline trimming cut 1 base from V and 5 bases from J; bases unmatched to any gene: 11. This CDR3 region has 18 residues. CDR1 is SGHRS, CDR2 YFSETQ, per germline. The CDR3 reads CASSLNPAGGPRTGELFF. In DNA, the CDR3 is TGCGCCAGCAGCTTGAACCCAGCGGGAGGGCCAAGGACCGGGGAGCTGTTTTTT.

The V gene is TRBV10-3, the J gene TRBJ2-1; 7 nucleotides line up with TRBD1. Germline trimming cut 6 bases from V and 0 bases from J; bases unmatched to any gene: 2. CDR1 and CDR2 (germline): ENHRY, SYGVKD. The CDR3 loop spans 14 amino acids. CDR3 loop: CAISSGGSYNEQFF. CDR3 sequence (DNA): TGTGCCATCAGCTCAGGGGGCTCCTACAATGAGCAGTTCTTC.

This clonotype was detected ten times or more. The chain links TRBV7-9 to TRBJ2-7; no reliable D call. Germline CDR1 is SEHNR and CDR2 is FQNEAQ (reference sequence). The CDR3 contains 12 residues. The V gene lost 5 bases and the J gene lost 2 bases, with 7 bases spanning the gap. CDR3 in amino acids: CASSPRPYEQYF. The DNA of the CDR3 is TGTGCCAGCAGCCCCCGCCCCTACGAGCAGTACTTC.